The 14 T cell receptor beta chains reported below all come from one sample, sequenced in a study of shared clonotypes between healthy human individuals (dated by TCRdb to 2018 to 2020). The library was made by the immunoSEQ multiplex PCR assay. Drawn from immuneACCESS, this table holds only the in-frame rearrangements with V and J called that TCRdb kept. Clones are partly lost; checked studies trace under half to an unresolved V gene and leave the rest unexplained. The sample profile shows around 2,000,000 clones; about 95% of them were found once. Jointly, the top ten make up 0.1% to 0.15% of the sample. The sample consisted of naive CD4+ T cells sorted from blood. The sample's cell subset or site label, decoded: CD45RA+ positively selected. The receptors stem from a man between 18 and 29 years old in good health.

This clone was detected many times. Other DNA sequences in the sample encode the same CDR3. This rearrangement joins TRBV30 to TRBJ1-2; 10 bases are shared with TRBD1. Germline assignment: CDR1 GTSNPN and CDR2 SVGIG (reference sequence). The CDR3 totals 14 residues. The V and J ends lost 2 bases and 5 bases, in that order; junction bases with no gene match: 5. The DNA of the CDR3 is TGTGCCTGGAGTTCGGGACAGGGGTATTATGGCTACACCTTC. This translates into CAWSSGQGYYGYTF.

CDR3 amino acids: CASSVYSGANVLTF. CDR3 bases: TGTGCCAGCAGCGTGTACTCTGGGGCCAACGTCCTGACTTTC. J is TRBJ2-6 and V is TRBV5-8; D is uncertain. This CDR3 comprises 14 residues. Germline CDR1 SGHTS, CDR2 YDEGEE. V gave up 4 bases and J gave up 0 bases, with 5 bases separating them.

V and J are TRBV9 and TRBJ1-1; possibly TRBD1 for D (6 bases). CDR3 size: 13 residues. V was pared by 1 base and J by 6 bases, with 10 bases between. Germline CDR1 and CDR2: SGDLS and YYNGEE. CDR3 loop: CASSVLTGSEAFF. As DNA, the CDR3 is TGTGCCAGCAGCGTATTGACAGGCTCTGAAGCTTTCTTT.

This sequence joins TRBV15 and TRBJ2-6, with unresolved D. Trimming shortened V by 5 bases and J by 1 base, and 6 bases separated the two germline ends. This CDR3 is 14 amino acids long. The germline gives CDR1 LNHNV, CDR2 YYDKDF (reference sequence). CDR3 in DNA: TGTGCCACCAGCTCAACGTCTGGGGCCAACGTCCTGACTTTC. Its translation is CATSSTSGANVLTF.

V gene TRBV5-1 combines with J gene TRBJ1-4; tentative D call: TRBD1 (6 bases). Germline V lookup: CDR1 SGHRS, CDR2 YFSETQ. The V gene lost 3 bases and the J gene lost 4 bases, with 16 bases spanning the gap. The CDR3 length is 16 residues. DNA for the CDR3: TGCGCCAGCAGCTCTGCAGGGGCAGGAGGTAATGAAAAACTGTTTTTT. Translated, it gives CASSSAGAGGNEKLFF.

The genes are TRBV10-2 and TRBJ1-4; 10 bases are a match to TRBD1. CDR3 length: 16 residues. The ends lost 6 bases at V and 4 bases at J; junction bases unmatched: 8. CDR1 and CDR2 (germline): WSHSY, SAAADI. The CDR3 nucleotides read TGCGCCAGCAGAGCCGGGACAGGGGTATTTAATGAAAAACTGTTTTTT. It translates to CASRAGTGVFNEKLFF.

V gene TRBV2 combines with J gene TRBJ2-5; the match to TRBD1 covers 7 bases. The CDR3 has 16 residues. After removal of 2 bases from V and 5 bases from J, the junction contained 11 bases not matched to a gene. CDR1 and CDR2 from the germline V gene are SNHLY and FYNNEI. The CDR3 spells CASSETGVGIRETQYF. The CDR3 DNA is TGTGCCAGCAGTGAAACAGGGGTTGGGATAAGGGAGACCCAGTACTTC. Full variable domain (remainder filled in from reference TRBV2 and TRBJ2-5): EPEVTQTPSHQVTQMGQEVILRCVPISNHLYFYWYRQILGQKVEFLVSFYNNEISEKSEIFDDQFSVERPDGSNFTLKIRSTKLEDSAMYFCASSETGVGIRETQYFGPGTRLLVL.

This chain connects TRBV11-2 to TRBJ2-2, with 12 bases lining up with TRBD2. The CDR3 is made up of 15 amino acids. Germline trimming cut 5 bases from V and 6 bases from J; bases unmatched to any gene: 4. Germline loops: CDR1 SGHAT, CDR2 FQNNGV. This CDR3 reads CASSPGLAGSGELFF. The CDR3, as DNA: TGTGCCAGCAGCCCCGGACTAGCGGGATCCGGGGAGCTGTTTTTT.

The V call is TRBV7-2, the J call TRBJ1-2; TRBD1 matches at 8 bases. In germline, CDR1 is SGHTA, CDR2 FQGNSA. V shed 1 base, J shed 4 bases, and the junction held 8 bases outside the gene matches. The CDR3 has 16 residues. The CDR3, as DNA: TGTGCCAGCAGCTTAGGGGCAGGGGGCTTTATCTATGGCTACACCTTC. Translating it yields CASSLGAGGFIYGYTF.

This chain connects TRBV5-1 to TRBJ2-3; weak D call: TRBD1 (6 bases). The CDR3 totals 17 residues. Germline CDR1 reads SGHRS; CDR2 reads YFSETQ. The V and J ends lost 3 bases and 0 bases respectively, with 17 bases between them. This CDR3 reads CASSSGQLPPSTDTQYF. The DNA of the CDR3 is TGCGCCAGCAGCTCGGGACAACTCCCGCCTAGCACAGATACGCAGTATTTT.

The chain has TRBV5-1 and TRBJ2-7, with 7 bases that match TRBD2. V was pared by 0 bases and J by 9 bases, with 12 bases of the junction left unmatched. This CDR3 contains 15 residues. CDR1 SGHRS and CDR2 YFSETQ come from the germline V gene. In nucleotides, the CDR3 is TGCGCCAGCAGCTTGGCGGAAGCGGGGTTGAGCGTGCAGTACTTC. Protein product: CASSLAEAGLSVQYF. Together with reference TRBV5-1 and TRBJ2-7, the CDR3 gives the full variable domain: KAGVTQTPRYLIKTRGQQVTLSCSPISGHRSVSWYQQTPGQGLQFLFEYFSETQRNKGNFPGRFSGRQFSNSRSEMNVSTLELGDSALYLCASSLAEAGLSVQYFGPGTRLTVT.

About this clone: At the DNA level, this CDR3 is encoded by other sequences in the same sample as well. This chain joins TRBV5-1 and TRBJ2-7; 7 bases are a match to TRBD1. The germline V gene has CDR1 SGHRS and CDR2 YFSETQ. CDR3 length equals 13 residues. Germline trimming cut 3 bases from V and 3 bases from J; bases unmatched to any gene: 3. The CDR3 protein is CASSSTGDYEQYF. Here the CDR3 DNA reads TGCGCCAGCAGCTCAACAGGGGACTACGAGCAGTACTTC.

CDR3 coding DNA: TGTGCCAGCTCACCAATGGGCAGAGGCATTCAGTACTTC. This sequence encodes CASSPMGRGIQYF. The V gene is TRBV18, the J gene TRBJ2-4, with no clear D. The germline V gene encodes CDR1 KGHSH and CDR2 LQKENI. The V end lost 2 bases, the J end lost 9 bases, and 11 bases lay between the germline ends. This CDR3 region has 13 residues.

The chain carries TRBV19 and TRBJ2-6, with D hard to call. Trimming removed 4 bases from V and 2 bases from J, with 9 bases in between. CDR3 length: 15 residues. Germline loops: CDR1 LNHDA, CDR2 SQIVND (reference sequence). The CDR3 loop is CASSNSKAGANVLTF. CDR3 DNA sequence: TGTGCCAGTAGTAACTCCAAGGCTGGGGCCAACGTCCTGACTTTC.